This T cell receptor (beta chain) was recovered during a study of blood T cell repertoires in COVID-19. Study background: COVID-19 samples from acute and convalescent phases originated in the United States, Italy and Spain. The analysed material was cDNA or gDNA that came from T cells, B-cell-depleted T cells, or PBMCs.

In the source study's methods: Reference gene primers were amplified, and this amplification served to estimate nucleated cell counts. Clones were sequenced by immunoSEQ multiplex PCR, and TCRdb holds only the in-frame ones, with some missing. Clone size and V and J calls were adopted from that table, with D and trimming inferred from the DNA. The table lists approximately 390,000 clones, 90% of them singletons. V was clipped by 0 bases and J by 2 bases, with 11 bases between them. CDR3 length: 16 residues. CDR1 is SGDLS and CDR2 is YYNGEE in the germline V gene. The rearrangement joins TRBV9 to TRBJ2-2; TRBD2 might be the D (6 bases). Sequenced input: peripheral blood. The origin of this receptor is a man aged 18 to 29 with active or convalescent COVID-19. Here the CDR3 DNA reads TGTGCCAGCAGCGTAGATGGAGGGATCAACACCGGGGAGCTGTTTTTT. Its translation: CASSVDGGINTGELFF.